This passage covers 8 T cell receptor beta chains from one sample sequenced in a study of CD8+CD57+ T cells in acquired aplastic anemia. Profiling that covered TCR beta VDJ and CDR3 relied on genomic DNA as its template. In TCRdb, the reads were re-called with MiXCR into one record per CDR3 protein. The sample contains 250,000 to 350,000 distinct CDR3 sequences, 45% to 70% of which appear only once. Sequenced sample: sorted CD4+, CD8+, or CD8+CD57+ T cells (not recorded which) from PBMCs. The receptors stem from a human donor with severe aplastic anemia or a healthy control (not recorded which).

This clonotype was observed many times. The chain recombines TRBV7-9 with TRBJ2-5; D perhaps matches TRBD1 (5 bases). CDR3 size: 14 residues. Germline V CDR1 and CDR2: SEHNR, FQNEAQ (reference sequence). Trimming removed 7 bases from V and 4 bases from J, with 16 bases in between. The CDR3 sequence is CASKDSPRGETQYF. The CDR3 DNA sequence: TGTGCCAGCAAAGACAGCCCTAGGGGAGAGACCCAGTACTTC.

V and J are TRBV7-9 and TRBJ1-4; the D gene is possibly TRBD1 (6 bases). The CDR3 spans 16 residues. V was shortened by 1 base and J by 4 bases, with 13 bases between the two germline ends. Germline-derived CDR1 and CDR2 are SEHNR and FQNEAQ (reference sequence). CDR3 sequence: CASSLGWGAGNEKLFF. The DNA of the CDR3 is TGTGCCAGCAGCTTAGGATGGGGGGCTGGTAATGAAAAACTGTTTTTT.

This clonotype was observed once. This chain joins TRBV14 and TRBJ1-2; D call uncertain. The CDR3 is 13 amino acids. CDR1 and CDR2 (germline): SGHDN, FVKESK. V was trimmed by 3 bases and J by 8 bases, leaving 13 bases between them. CDR3 sequence: CASSHKAMGGYTF. CDR3 sequence (DNA): TGTGCCAGCAGCCATAAGGCGATGGGAGGCTACACCTTC.

The J gene is TRBJ1-4, the V gene TRBV7-2, with 8 bases aligning to TRBD1. The V segment lost 5 bases and the J segment 8 bases; nucleotides outside the gene matches: 7. The germline V gene encodes CDR1 SGHTA and CDR2 FQGNSA. This CDR3 has 14 amino acids. In DNA form, the CDR3 reads TGTGCCAGCAGCAGGGACAGGCGGCGGGAAAAACTGTTTTTT. Protein: CASSRDRRREKLFF.

The chain recombines TRBV25-1 with TRBJ2-7; no clear D gene. CDR1 and CDR2 (germline): MGHDK, SYGVNS. The CDR3 runs 12 residues. V was clipped by 8 bases and J by 2 bases, with 10 bases between them. Written as DNA, the CDR3 is TGTGCCAGCGCGGCCGGTACCTACGAGCAGTACTTC. It specifies CASAAGTYEQYF.

This clonotype is a singleton in its sample. The genes are TRBV27 and TRBJ2-7, with a tentative D call TRBD1 (5 bases). V was trimmed by 7 bases and J by 0 bases, leaving 10 bases between them. Germline V lookup: CDR1 MNHEY, CDR2 SMNVEV (reference sequence). CDR3 length: 13 residues. Here the CDR3 reads CASTSGASYEQYF. For the CDR3, the DNA is TGTGCCAGCACGAGTGGGGCCTCCTACGAGCAGTACTTC.

The CDR3 loop reads CSLDSFTQETQYF. The DNA of the CDR3 is TGCAGCCTGGACAGTTTTACCCAAGAGACCCAGTACTTC. The chain joins TRBV29-1 to TRBJ2-5, with D tentatively TRBD1 (6 bases). The V end was cut by 8 bases, the J end by 1 base, with 14 bases between. The CDR3 runs to 13 residues. The germline V gene has CDR1 SQVTM and CDR2 ANQGSEA. The full variable domain, in which reference TRBV29-1 and TRBJ2-5 provide the parts outside the CDR3, is SAVISQKPSRDICQRGTSLTIQCQVDSQVTMMFWYRQQPGQSLTLIATANQGSEATYESGFVIDKFPISRPNLTFSTLTVSNMSPEDSSIYLCSLDSFTQETQYFGPGTRLLVL.

V is TRBV20-1 and J is TRBJ2-5; D may be TRBD2 (6 bases). Germline lookup yields CDR1 DFQATT and CDR2 SNEGSKA (reference sequence). Between the trimmed V and J ends, which lost 7 bases and 7 bases, there was a span of 19 bases. This CDR3 is built from 13 residues. The chain's CDR3 is CSVSQEGAGTQYF. In nucleotides, the CDR3 is TGCAGTGTTTCCCAGGAGGGCGCGGGGACCCAGTACTTC.